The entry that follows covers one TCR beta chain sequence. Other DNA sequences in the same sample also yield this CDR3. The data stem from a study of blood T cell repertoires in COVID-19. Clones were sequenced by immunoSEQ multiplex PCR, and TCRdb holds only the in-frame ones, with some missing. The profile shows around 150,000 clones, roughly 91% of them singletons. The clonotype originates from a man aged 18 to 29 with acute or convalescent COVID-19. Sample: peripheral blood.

The CDR3, as DNA: TGTGCCAGCAGCCAAGCCCAGGGACTGGCCCCTTATGGCTACACCTTC. Encoded protein: CASSQAQGLAPYGYTF. The genes are TRBV3-1 (or the pseudogene TRBV3-2) and TRBJ1-2, with D perhaps matching TRBD1 (5 bases). Germline V gene data show CDR1 as LGHDT and CDR2 as YNNKEL (reference sequence). The V and J ends lost 1 base and 5 bases respectively, with 17 bases between them. The length of the CDR3 is 16 residues.